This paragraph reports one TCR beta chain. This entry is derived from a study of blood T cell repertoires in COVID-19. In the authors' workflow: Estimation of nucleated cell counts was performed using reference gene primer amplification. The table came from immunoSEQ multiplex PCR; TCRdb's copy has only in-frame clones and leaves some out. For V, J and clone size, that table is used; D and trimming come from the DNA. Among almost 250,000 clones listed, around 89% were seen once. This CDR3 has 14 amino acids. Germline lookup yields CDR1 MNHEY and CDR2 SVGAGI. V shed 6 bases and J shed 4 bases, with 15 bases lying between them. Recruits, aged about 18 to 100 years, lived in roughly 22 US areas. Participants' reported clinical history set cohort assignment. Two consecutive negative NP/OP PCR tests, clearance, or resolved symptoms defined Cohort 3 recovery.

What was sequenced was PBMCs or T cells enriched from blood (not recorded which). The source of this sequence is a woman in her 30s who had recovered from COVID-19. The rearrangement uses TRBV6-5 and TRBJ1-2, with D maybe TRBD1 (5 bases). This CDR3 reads CASSLFGRGYGYTF. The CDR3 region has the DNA TGTGCCAGCAGCTTGTTCGGAAGGGGCTATGGCTACACCTTC.